The subject of this entry is one T cell receptor (beta chain). Its cognate antigen is unknown. These data originate in a study of T cell responses to AZD1222 COVID-19 vaccine. Findings of the study overall: Spike-specific TCR breadth and depth went up after people got two AZD1222 doses.

Sequencing was performed with immunoSEQ multiplex PCR; in TCRdb, only in-frame clones are kept and a portion is missing. The data show some 150,000 clones, about nine tenths seen once. The length of the CDR3 is 15 residues. Germline-derived CDR1 and CDR2 are SGHTA and FQGNSA. The V segment lost 5 bases and the J segment 2 bases; nucleotides outside the gene matches: 8. This sequence was found in an adult who received the AZD1222 COVID-19 vaccine. V is TRBV7-2 and J is TRBJ2-7; 8 nucleotides match TRBD1. The material sequenced was peripheral blood, taken 28 days after the second AZD1222 dose. This CDR3 reads CASSIDRGPTYEQYF. The DNA for the CDR3 is TGTGCCAGCAGCATAGACAGGGGCCCTACCTACGAGCAGTACTTC.